The clone carrying this T cell receptor beta chain was seen many times. The data are from a study of spatial heterogeneity in lung cancer. Study in general: The donors comprised 60 to 85 untreated early-stage non-small cell lung cancer patients. Researchers sequenced follow-up PBMC samples if they had them, and these came a median of approximately 2 years after resection.

Every TCR cDNA molecule carried a tag that served as a unique molecular identifier. TCRdb fed the 5' RACE reads into MiXCR, producing one record per CDR3 protein. Altogether about 10,000 distinct CDR3 sequences are present, under 25% being singletons, with the ten largest covering about 45%. Described time point: blood at routine non-recurrence follow-up after resection. Whole RNA from tumor, nontumor lung or frozen PBMC was sequenced unsorted. The receptor was isolated from a male donor with early-stage non-small cell lung cancer. The sample consisted of PBMCs, taken at follow-up.

The CDR3 reads CASSPRLQFSNEKLFF. CDR3 coding DNA: TGTGCCAGCAGTCCGCGACTGCAGTTTTCTAATGAAAAACTGTTTTTT. The chain employs TRBV6-6 and TRBJ1-4; D is unclear. The V end was cut by 5 bases, the J end by 3 bases, with 16 bases between. Germline CDR1 is MNHNY and CDR2 is SVGAGI (reference sequence). This CDR3 is 16 amino acids long.